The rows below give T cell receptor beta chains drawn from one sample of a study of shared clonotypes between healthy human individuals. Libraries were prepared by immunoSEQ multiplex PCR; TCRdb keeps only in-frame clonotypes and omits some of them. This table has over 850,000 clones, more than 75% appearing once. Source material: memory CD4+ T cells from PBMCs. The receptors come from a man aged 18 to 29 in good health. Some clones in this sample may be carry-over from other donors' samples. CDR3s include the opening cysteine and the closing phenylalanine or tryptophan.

CDR3: CATANEGLYNEQFF
J: TRBJ2-1
V: TRBV15

CDR3: CASSLGSFSGEKLFF
J: TRBJ1-4
V: TRBV11-2

CDR3: CAWSARSAGFYEQYF
J: TRBJ2-7
V: TRBV30

CDR3: CASSLLPNEKLFF
J: TRBJ1-4
V: TRBV4-1

CDR3: CASSMDLLLNEKLFF
J: TRBJ1-4
V: TRBV19

CDR3: CASSFGQGIRKLFF
J: TRBJ1-4
V: TRBV28

CDR3: CASSSGLAGTETQYF
J: TRBJ2-5
V: TRBV7-2

CDR3: CASSVAAMSGSGANVLTF
J: TRBJ2-6
V: TRBV9

CDR3: CSVEAGTGELFF
J: TRBJ2-2
V: TRBV29-1

CDR3: CASRGNSQGDGELFF
J: TRBJ2-2
V: TRBV9

CDR3: CASSMGLAGVYNEQFF
J: TRBJ2-1
V: TRBV19

CDR3: CACKVAASTDTQYF
J: TRBJ2-3
V: TRBV28

CDR3: CASSGRPGLVNNEQFF
J: TRBJ2-1
V: TRBV9

CDR3: CASKITGQGDGYTF
J: TRBJ1-2
V: TRBV5-1

CDR3: CASSLPVTDTQYF
J: TRBJ2-3
V: TRBV6-1

CDR3: CASSYYRNSGNTIYF
J: TRBJ1-3
V: TRBV19

CDR3: CASSLWSSSGEYEQYF
J: TRBJ2-7
V: TRBV28

CDR3: CASSKSQGHPLKQYF
J: TRBJ2-7
V: TRBV21-1

CDR3: CASSLEAGRDQPQHF
J: TRBJ1-5
V: TRBV5-4

CDR3: CASSRTGMSDTQYF
J: TRBJ2-3
V: TRBV7-3

CDR3: CASSYRVFSSGNTIYF
J: TRBJ1-3
V: TRBV6-6

CDR3: CASSYSGTYNEKLFF
J: TRBJ1-4
V: TRBV6-6

CDR3: CASSQLEPQETQYF
J: TRBJ2-5
V: TRBV23-1

CDR3: CAIWRGPGGKLFF
J: TRBJ1-4
V: TRBV10-3

CDR3: CASLRTGGNTEAFF
J: TRBJ1-1
V: TRBV6-5

CDR3: CASSYSSGGLQETQYF
J: TRBJ2-5
V: TRBV6-6

CDR3: CASSFLNQWAEQYF
J: TRBJ2-7
V: TRBV27

CDR3: CAISGSPGHENTEAFF
J: TRBJ1-1
V: TRBV10-3

CDR3: CAWRGDRRQETQYF
J: TRBJ2-5
V: TRBV30

CDR3: CASSEYGTPNSPLHF
J: TRBJ1-6
V: TRBV2

CDR3: CASSLDRGRETQYF
J: TRBJ2-5
V: TRBV28

CDR3: CAISERGQPENTGELFF
J: TRBJ2-2
V: TRBV10-3

CDR3: CASSGDRAEGEQFF
J: TRBJ2-1
V: TRBV28

CDR3: CASSAWAGETQYF
J: TRBJ2-5
V: TRBV14

CDR3: CAWSTGSLRNTIYF
J: TRBJ1-3
V: TRBV30

CDR3: CASRLGLANNEQFF
J: TRBJ2-1
V: TRBV11-2

CDR3: CASGQGSGSSYNEQFF
J: TRBJ2-1
V: TRBV7-6

CDR3: CASSQMGAGTQYF
J: TRBJ2-3
V: TRBV4-1

CDR3: CASSEQRKAYGYTF
J: TRBJ1-2
V: TRBV6-1

CDR3: CASVTDLSSYEQYF
J: TRBJ2-7
V: TRBV28

CDR3: CASSQSPHGGGNEQYF
J: TRBJ2-7
V: TRBV4-3

CDR3: CASSFGGGQPQHF
J: TRBJ1-5
V: TRBV7-9

CDR3: CASSKSDSQGYTF
J: TRBJ1-2
V: TRBV2

CDR3: CASSQEPGQGLANYGYTF
J: TRBJ1-2
V: TRBV4-2

CDR3: CASSLVDKNTEAFF
J: TRBJ1-1
V: TRBV7-2

CDR3: CASSTRGNVQETQYF
J: TRBJ2-5
V: TRBV21-1

CDR3: CASSFQTGSDEKLFF
J: TRBJ1-4
V: TRBV5-4

CDR3: CASPSQGQRIPQETQYF
J: TRBJ2-5
V: TRBV2

CDR3: CASSLAGTSGKNEQFF
J: TRBJ2-1
V: TRBV7-2

CDR3: CASTGTANQPQHF
J: TRBJ1-5
V: TRBV19

CDR3: CASSQGGRFDEKLFF
J: TRBJ1-4
V: TRBV4-2

CDR3: CASSERGVYEQYF
J: TRBJ2-7
V: TRBV6-1